The source of this TCR beta chain is a study of cytomegalovirus exposure and HLA in healthy donors. Notes on the study in general: The authors enumerated 164 TCR beta chains as linked to cytomegalovirus.

PCR was performed using 60 Vbeta and 13 Jbeta primers. The data were produced by immunoSEQ multiplex PCR, yet TCRdb's version contains in-frame clones alone and is incomplete. The table has roughly 130,000 clones, about two thirds seen once. V was pared by 4 bases and J by 3 bases, with 15 bases between. In germline, CDR1 is LNHDA, CDR2 SQIVND (reference sequence). This CDR3 spans 15 amino acids. This clone has only one observation. Its cognate antigen is unknown. The TCR sequence derives from a human donor in good health. The V call is TRBV19, the J call TRBJ1-2; no clear D. The sequenced sample consisted of PBMCs. The CDR3 region has the DNA TGTGCCAGTAGTACCCGAGGAGGGCGCTACTATGGCTACACCTTC. Its translation: CASSTRGGRYYGYTF.